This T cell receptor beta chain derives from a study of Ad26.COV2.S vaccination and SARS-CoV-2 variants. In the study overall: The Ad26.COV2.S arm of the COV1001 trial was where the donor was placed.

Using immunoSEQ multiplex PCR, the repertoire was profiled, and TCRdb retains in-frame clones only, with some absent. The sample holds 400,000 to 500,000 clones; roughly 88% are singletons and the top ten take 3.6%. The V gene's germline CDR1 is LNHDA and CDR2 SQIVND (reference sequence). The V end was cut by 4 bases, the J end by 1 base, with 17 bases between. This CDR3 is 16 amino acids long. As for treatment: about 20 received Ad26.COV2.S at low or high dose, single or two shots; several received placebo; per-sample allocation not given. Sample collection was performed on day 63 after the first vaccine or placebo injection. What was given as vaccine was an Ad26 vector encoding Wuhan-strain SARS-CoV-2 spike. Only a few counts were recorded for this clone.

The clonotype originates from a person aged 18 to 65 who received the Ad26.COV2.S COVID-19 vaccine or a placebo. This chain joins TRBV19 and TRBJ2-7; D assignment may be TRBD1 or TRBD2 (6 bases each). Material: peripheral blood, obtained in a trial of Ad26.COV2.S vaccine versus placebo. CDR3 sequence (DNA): TGTGCCAGTAGTACCCAGGGGACCCGGGGGTCCTACGAGCAGTACTTC. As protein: CASSTQGTRGSYEQYF.